This TCR beta chain was captured by sequencing in a study of T cells expressing NK-cell markers. The overall study: In sorted CD3+CD56+NKG2C+, CD3+CD56+NKG2C- and CD3+CD56-NKG2C+ T cells, TCR beta repertoires were obtained. HCMV seropositivity characterized most of the eight sequenced donors, and seronegativity one. Study outcomes and limitations: Researchers report these clonotypes also headed the CD3+CD56-NKG2C+ fraction in several donors.

TCRdb derives one entry per CDR3 protein from the 5' RACE reads, leaving out DNA. The ten most abundant clones cover more than 3.5% of a sample with around 260,000 distinct CDR3 sequences. With regard to this clonotype: The antigen is unknown.

Germline assignment: CDR1 SGHDN and CDR2 FVKESK. The CDR3 is made up of 15 amino acids. This TCR derives from a woman between 18 and 70 years old in good health. The chain has TRBV14 and TRBJ1-4; TCRdb's D call of TRBD1 is untestable without DNA. The source material was blood T cells: a sorted CD56 or NKG2C T cell subset, CD4+ or CD8+ T cells, or bulk PBMC T cells (not recorded which). This CDR3 is CASSQARGVVEKLFF.